The subject of this entry is one T cell receptor (beta chain). Its cognate antigen is unknown. The data stem from a study of graft-versus-host responses after intestinal transplantation. Study-level information: Isolated intestinal, liver-intestinal, or multivisceral transplants were what recipients had. Each recipient received anti-thymocyte globulin induction, then tacrolimus and steroids for approximately 3 years. Study-wide findings and caveats: Recipient bone marrow held GvH clones, some seen earlier in ileum or blood. Subjects displaying graft-donor T cell macrochimerism possessed elevated graft-versus-host to host-versus-graft clonal ratios inside allografts.

With 2 bases removed from V and 4 bases from J, the gap between germline ends came to 8 bases. The CDR3 has 13 residues. Looked up from germline, CDR1 is SGHVS and CDR2 is FQNEAQ. The method was immunoSEQ multiplex PCR; TCRdb's version includes in-frame clones alone and lacks a portion of them. The profile shows nearly 90,000 clones, 75% to 90% of them singletons. The rearrangement uses TRBV7-8 and TRBJ2-5; no definite D call. Sequencing was performed on unstimulated CD8+ T cells sorted from spleen or lymph node cells, taken before intestinal transplant. The sequence derives from a human donor who received an intestinal transplant. CDR3 amino acids: CASSLFHGETQYF. In DNA, the CDR3 is TGTGCCAGCAGCTTATTTCACGGAGAGACCCAGTACTTC.